The next 19 T cell receptor beta chains were all read from a single sample in a study of blood T cell repertoires in COVID-19. Assay: immunoSEQ multiplex PCR; the TCRdb copy retains only in-frame clones and omits some. The data hold 150,000 to 200,000 clones, with 88% observed a single time. Source material: peripheral blood. The receptor source for this set is a man between 60 and 70 years old with acute or convalescent COVID-19.

This clone was picked up one time. This CDR3 reads CASSQAQRMNTEAFF. DNA for the CDR3: TGTGCCAGCAGCCAAGCGCAGAGGATGAACACTGAAGCTTTCTTT. This chain links TRBV3-1 (or the pseudogene TRBV3-2) with TRBJ1-1; no clear D. V lost 1 base, J lost 0 bases, and 9 bases lay in between. The CDR3 loop spans 15 amino acids. The germline V gene encodes CDR1 LGHDT and CDR2 YNNKEL (reference sequence).

The chain carries TRBV11-3 and TRBJ1-5, with 8 bases matching TRBD1. The V gene end was trimmed by 5 bases and the J gene end by 6 bases; junction bases not matched to a gene: 15. Germline V gene data show CDR1 as SGHNT and CDR2 as YENEEA. The CDR3 has 17 amino acids. The chain's CDR3 is CASSKGDRQGRSQPQHF. Here the CDR3 DNA reads TGTGCCAGCAGCAAAGGAGATCGACAGGGGAGAAGTCAGCCCCAGCATTTT.

V gene TRBV2 combines with J gene TRBJ2-2; no clear D. From germline, CDR1 is SNHLY and CDR2 FYNNEI. CDR3 length: 12 amino acids. Trimming stripped 3 bases from V and 10 bases from J, with 9 bases between. The CDR3 is CASSDPGLELFF. DNA of the CDR3: TGTGCCAGCAGTGACCCCGGGTTGGAGCTGTTTTTT. Filled out from reference TRBV2 and TRBJ2-2, the complete variable domain reads EPEVTQTPSHQVTQMGQEVILRCVPISNHLYFYWYRQILGQKVEFLVSFYNNEISEKSEIFDDQFSVERPDGSNFTLKIRSTKLEDSAMYFCASSDPGLELFFGEGSRLTVL.

This clone appeared a single time. The rearrangement joins TRBV5-1 to TRBJ2-1, with TRBD1 matching over 7 bases. This CDR3 has 15 amino acids. Germline V gene data show CDR1 as SGHRS and CDR2 as YFSETQ. The junction had 4 bases not matched to a gene; V was cut back by 0 bases and J by 4 bases. The CDR3 region has the DNA TGCGCCAGCAGCTTGGGGGACAGCGCGTACAATGAGCAGTTCTTC. Translated, it gives CASSLGDSAYNEQFF.

This sequence joins TRBV7-2 and TRBJ2-4; no definite D call. The CDR3 covers 15 residues. The ends were cut back, 5 bases at V and 0 bases at J, with 11 bases in the middle. CDR1 SGHTA and CDR2 FQGNSA come from the germline V gene. In DNA, the CDR3 is TGTGCCAGCAGCGCCTTCAGGAAAGCCAAAAACATTCAGTACTTC. It codes for CASSAFRKAKNIQYF.

The chain is built from TRBV7-8 and TRBJ2-5; TRBD1 matches 7 bases. The CDR3 covers 15 residues. CDR1 is SGHVS and CDR2 is FQNEAQ in the germline V gene. V dropped 4 bases and J dropped 5; count of bases not matched to a gene: 10. The CDR3, as DNA: TGTGCCAGCAGCTCCCCCGGGACAGCGGCGGAGACCCAGTACTTC. The encoded protein is CASSSPGTAAETQYF.

V and J are TRBV24-1 and TRBJ2-3; D might be TRBD1 (6 bases). Germline CDR1 KGHDR, CDR2 SFDVKD. V dropped 6 bases and J dropped 4 bases, with 19 bases sitting between them. The CDR3 sequence is 16 residues long. The CDR3 sequence: CATSPTTGSKPDTQYF. CDR3 DNA: TGTGCCACCAGTCCCACCACAGGGTCAAAACCAGATACGCAGTATTTT.

This sequence joins TRBV5-1 and TRBJ1-4; a possible D gene is TRBD1 (5 bases). Germline V gene lookup returns CDR1 SGHRS and CDR2 YFSETQ. V gave up 5 bases and J gave up 6 bases, with 11 bases separating them. The CDR3 contains 13 residues. The CDR3 is CASRLGVDEKLFF. The CDR3 nucleotides read TGCGCCAGCAGGTTAGGGGTGGATGAAAAACTGTTTTTT.

The table lists this clone with a count of one. This chain links TRBV6-5 with TRBJ1-1; 8 nucleotides line up with TRBD1. Germline assignment: CDR1 MNHEY and CDR2 SVGAGI. The CDR3 is 14 residues long. The V and J ends lost 4 bases and 9 bases, in that order; junction bases with no gene match: 10. The CDR3 DNA reads TGTGCCAGCAGTTCGTTGACAGGGGATAGGAAAGCTTTCTTT. This translates into CASSSLTGDRKAFF.

The chain joins TRBV4-1 to TRBJ2-1, with 11 bases aligning to TRBD1. The CDR3 extends over 14 amino acids. From germline, CDR1 is MGHRA and CDR2 YSYEKL. Germline trimming cut 6 bases from V and 8 bases from J; bases unmatched to any gene: 6. The CDR3 is CASRHRDRGDEQFF. The DNA of the CDR3 is TGCGCCAGCAGGCACCGGGACAGGGGGGATGAGCAGTTCTTC.

The rearrangement joins TRBV3-1 (or the pseudogene TRBV3-2) to TRBJ1-1; TRBD1 is a possible D gene (5 bases). Trimming shortened V by 4 bases and J by 7 bases, and 10 bases separated the two germline ends. Germline lookup yields CDR1 LGHDT and CDR2 YNNKEL (reference sequence). The CDR3 is made up of 12 amino acids. This chain's CDR3 is CASSPRQGEAFF. In nucleotides, the CDR3 is TGTGCCAGCAGCCCCCGCCAGGGTGAAGCTTTCTTT.

The genes are TRBV24-1 and TRBJ2-1, with D tentatively TRBD1 (5 bases). There are 13 residues in the CDR3. Germline values: CDR1 KGHDR, CDR2 SFDVKD. Trimming took off 2 bases at V and 7 bases at J, with 8 bases between the two ends. As DNA, the CDR3 is TGTGCCACCAGTGATTCGAGACAGAATGAGCAGTTCTTC. It yields the protein CATSDSRQNEQFF.

The J gene is TRBJ2-5, the V gene TRBV27; 7 bases fit TRBD2. The V segment lost 2 bases and the J segment 4 bases; nucleotides outside the gene matches: 7. Germline CDR1 and CDR2: MNHEY and SMNVEV (reference sequence). This CDR3 has 15 residues. The CDR3 reads CASSLVRETPETQYF. The CDR3 nucleotides are TGTGCCAGCAGTTTAGTGCGGGAGACCCCAGAGACCCAGTACTTC.

This clone was observed a single time. The chain recombines TRBV3-1 (or the pseudogene TRBV3-2) with TRBJ2-5; TRBD2 agrees at 9 bases. V shed 0 bases, J shed 10 bases, and the junction held 9 bases outside the gene matches. Germline V lookup: CDR1 LGHDT, CDR2 YNNKEL (reference sequence). The CDR3 spans 15 residues. The chain's CDR3 is CASSQDSTAREGQYF. CDR3 nucleotides: TGTGCCAGCAGCCAAGACTCGACTGCGCGGGAGGGCCAGTACTTC.

There are a few counts of this clone. J is TRBJ1-4 and V is TRBV19, with 7 bases matching TRBD1. This CDR3 is built from 16 residues. Germline V gene data show CDR1 as LNHDA and CDR2 as SQIVND (reference sequence). Trimming removed 4 bases from V and 5 bases from J; junction bases left unmatched: 10. For the CDR3, the DNA is TGTGCCAGTAGTAGGAAACCGGGACAGCCAAATGAAAAACTGTTTTTT. Its translation: CASSRKPGQPNEKLFF.

The sample holds one count of this clone. V gene TRBV6-2 or TRBV6-3 combines with J gene TRBJ2-7; TRBD1 matches at 10 bases. J gave up 2 bases and V 5 bases, and 6 bases lay outside the gene matches. The CDR3 runs 15 residues. Looked up from germline, CDR1 is MNHEY and CDR2 is SVGEGT. The CDR3 sequence is CASSTPDRGTYEQYF. DNA for the CDR3: TGTGCCAGCAGTACCCCGGACAGGGGGACCTACGAGCAGTACTTC.

The CDR3 reads CASSPERGLRYNEQFF. The CDR3 DNA follows: TGTGCCAGCTCCCCTGAGAGGGGGCTACGGTACAATGAGCAGTTCTTC. This rearrangement joins TRBV18 to TRBJ2-1; 7 bases are a match to TRBD1. The CDR3 totals 16 residues. Trimming at V came to 6 bases and at J to 4 bases, leaving 12 bases not matched to a gene. Germline V gene data show CDR1 as KGHSH and CDR2 as LQKENI.

The chain combines TRBV14 with TRBJ2-7, with 7 positions matching TRBD1. Per the germline V gene, CDR1 is SGHDN and CDR2 is FVKESK. V shed 2 bases, J shed 7 bases, and the junction held 5 bases outside the gene matches. The CDR3 sequence is 13 residues long. CDR3 loop: CASSQLSGGEQYV. The CDR3 coding sequence is TGTGCCAGCAGCCAATTGTCAGGGGGAGAGCAGTACGTC.

The genes are TRBV5-1 and TRBJ2-7, with 8 nucleotides matching TRBD1. In germline, CDR1 is SGHRS, CDR2 YFSETQ. Trimming cost V 6 bases and J 2 bases; bases outside gene matches: 7. The length of the CDR3 is 14 residues. The CDR3 here is CASNLQGAAYEQYF. In nucleotides, the CDR3 is TGCGCCAGCAACCTCCAGGGGGCGGCCTACGAGCAGTACTTC.